This T cell receptor beta chain is from a study of blood T cell repertoires in COVID-19. At the level of the study: T cells, B-cell-depleted T cells, or PBMCs supplied cDNA or gDNA.

The table came from immunoSEQ multiplex PCR; TCRdb's copy has only in-frame clones and leaves some out. Counted here are about 91,000 clones, 82% occurring once; the ten biggest clones make up around 7.3%. The receptor was isolated from a man in his fifties with active or convalescent COVID-19. The source material was peripheral blood.

The CDR3 here is CASSVRTSGGAEQFF. The CDR3 DNA is TGTGCCAGCAGCGTGAGGACTAGCGGGGGGGCTGAGCAGTTCTTC. V gene TRBV9 combines with J gene TRBJ2-1, with 15 bases matching TRBD2. This CDR3 has 15 amino acids. Per germline, CDR1 SGDLS and CDR2 YYNGEE. The J segment lost 9 bases and the V segment lost 2 bases, leaving 3 bases of the junction unmatched.